These 21 T cell receptor beta chains were sequenced from one sample in a study of PD-1 blockade in mismatch repair-deficient tumors. TCRdb keeps only in-frame clones here, not all; method: immunoSEQ multiplex PCR. The sample gives around 130,000 clones, around nine tenths of which show up once; 10% to 15% is in the top ten. The material sequenced was peripheral blood, taken approximately 69 weeks after starting pembrolizumab. These TCRs come from an adult with mismatch repair-deficient cancer.

The rearrangement joins TRBV19 to TRBJ1-2, with 8 bases that match TRBD1. Looked up from germline, CDR1 is LNHDA and CDR2 is SQIVND (reference sequence). Unmatched junction bases numbered 8, after V lost 3 bases and J lost 8 bases. This CDR3 comprises 14 residues. CDR3 DNA: TGTGCCAGTAGTATCGCAGGGGGCGTGCGCGGCTACACCTTC. It is translated as CASSIAGGVRGYTF.

The genes are TRBV7-9 and TRBJ2-2, with 9 bases that match TRBD2. With 10 bases clipped from V and 4 bases from J, the junction kept 13 bases outside the gene matches. Per germline, CDR1 SEHNR and CDR2 FQNEAQ (reference sequence). This CDR3 has 16 amino acids. This CDR3 reads CAMSRREGQGTGELFF. The CDR3 coding sequence is TGTGCCATGTCTCGGCGGGAGGGCCAGGGCACCGGGGAGCTGTTTTTT.

This clone was seen only a few times. The V call is TRBV5-4, the J call TRBJ1-2, with 10 positions matching TRBD1. CDR1 and CDR2 (germline): SGHNT, YYREEE (reference sequence). Trimming at V came to 0 bases and at J to 7 bases, leaving 0 bases not matched to a gene. This CDR3 spans 13 amino acids. As DNA, the CDR3 is TGTGCCAGCAGCTTGGGACAGGGGGCTGGCTACACCTTC. It yields the protein CASSLGQGAGYTF.

This clone was recorded only once. The V call is TRBV18, the J call TRBJ1-2, with D possibly TRBD1 on 6 matching bases. The V and J ends lost 5 bases and 3 bases respectively, with 13 bases between them. The CDR3 runs to 14 residues. Germline V gives CDR1 KGHSH, CDR2 LQKENI. CDR3 sequence: CASSSYRDDYGYTF. The CDR3 nucleotides are TGTGCCAGCTCATCCTACAGGGACGACTATGGCTACACCTTC.

This clone was recorded once. The chain uses TRBV28 and TRBJ2-1; 7 bases agree with TRBD2. V was clipped by 2 bases and J by 8 bases; unmatched bases: 12. Looked up from germline, CDR1 is MDHEN and CDR2 is SYDVKM. This CDR3 comprises 16 residues. DNA of the CDR3: TGTGCCAGCAGTTTAGTGGGACTACGAGCGAGCCATGAGCAGTTCTTC. It yields the protein CASSLVGLRASHEQFF.

This chain connects TRBV9 to TRBJ2-7; 13 bases are shared with TRBD2. The CDR3 has 15 amino acids. The J segment lost 5 bases and the V segment lost 4 bases, leaving 6 bases of the junction unmatched. Per germline, CDR1 SGDLS and CDR2 YYNGEE. The CDR3 spells CASSLGLAGSDEQYF. CDR3 in DNA: TGTGCCAGCAGCCTGGGACTAGCGGGATCGGACGAGCAGTACTTC. Together with reference TRBV9 and TRBJ2-7, the CDR3 gives the full variable domain: DSGVTQTPKHLITATGQRVTLRCSPRSGDLSVYWYQQSLDQGLQFLIQYYNGEERAKGNILERFSAQQFPDLHSELNLSSLELGDSALYFCASSLGLAGSDEQYFGPGTRLTVT.

This chain links TRBV10-2 with TRBJ2-3, with 7 nucleotides matching TRBD2. This CDR3 contains 18 residues. Germline trimming cut 3 bases from V and 1 base from J; bases unmatched to any gene: 13. Looked up from germline, CDR1 is WSHSY and CDR2 is SAAADI. The CDR3 region has the DNA TGCGCCAGCAGTGATTGGTCAAGGGGACTAAGAGGCACAGATACGCAGTATTTT. This codes for CASSDWSRGLRGTDTQYF.

The chain uses TRBV13 and TRBJ2-2; D is ambiguous. The germline V gene encodes CDR1 PRHDT and CDR2 FYEKMQ (reference sequence). The length of the CDR3 is 12 residues. The ends were cut back, 3 bases at V and 5 bases at J, with 4 bases in the middle. CDR3 in DNA: TGTGCCAGCAGCTTGGGGACCGGGGAGCTGTTTTTT. This sequence encodes CASSLGTGELFF.

The chain has TRBV7-2 and TRBJ2-7; D uncertain. The CDR3 sequence is 14 residues long. Germline V CDR1 and CDR2: SGHTA, FQGNSA. The V and J ends lost 3 bases and 1 base respectively, with 10 bases between them. CDR3 in amino acids: CASSFFRESYEQYF. CDR3 sequence (DNA): TGTGCCAGCAGCTTCTTCCGAGAATCCTACGAGCAGTACTTC.

This clone was detected only once. V usage is TRBV19 and J usage is TRBJ1-4, with a possible D match to TRBD1 (5 bases). The CDR3 sequence is 15 residues long. Germline V gene lookup returns CDR1 LNHDA and CDR2 SQIVND (reference sequence). V was pared by 7 bases and J by 3 bases, with 15 bases between. The CDR3 spells CASTAVGRANEKLFF. CDR3 coding DNA: TGTGCCAGTACCGCGGTGGGCAGGGCTAATGAAAAACTGTTTTTT. Supplemented by reference TRBV19 and TRBJ1-4, the full variable domain reads DGGITQSPKYLFRKEGQNVTLSCEQNLNHDAMYWYRQDPGQGLRLIYYSQIVNDFQKGDIAEGYSVSREKKESFPLTVTSAQKNPTAFYLCASTAVGRANEKLFFGSGTQLSVL.

The chain employs TRBV6-5 and TRBJ1-5; D gene ambiguous. CDR3 length: 11 amino acids. Per germline, CDR1 MNHEY and CDR2 SVGAGI. The V and J ends lost 8 bases and 2 bases respectively, with 4 bases between them. The CDR3 coding sequence is TGTGCCAGCGGAGGCAATCAGCCCCAGCATTTT. It translates to CASGGNQPQHF.

The chain uses TRBV18 and TRBJ2-3, with 9 bases lining up with TRBD2. The CDR3 is 15 amino acids. V gave up 2 bases and J gave up 1 base; unmatched junction bases: 1. CDR1 is KGHSH and CDR2 is LQKENI in the germline V gene. CDR3: CASSPGGGGTDTQYF. For the CDR3, the DNA is TGTGCCAGCTCACCAGGCGGGGGGGGCACAGATACGCAGTATTTT.

V usage is TRBV4-3 and J usage is TRBJ2-5; 10 positions agree with TRBD1. The ends lost 4 bases at V and 5 bases at J; junction bases unmatched: 10. Germline CDR1 and CDR2: LGHNA and YSLEER. This CDR3 region has 16 residues. The CDR3 loop reads CASSRGTGASGETQYF. CDR3 nucleotide sequence: TGCGCCAGCAGCCGTGGGACAGGGGCCTCGGGGGAGACCCAGTACTTC.

In its sample, this clone was seen a few times. The V and J genes are TRBV5-1 and TRBJ2-1; TRBD2 matches at 9 bases. This CDR3 region has 16 residues. The trim removed 3 bases at V and 5 bases at J, leaving 9 bases unmatched. CDR1 and CDR2 (germline): SGHRS, YFSETQ. The CDR3 DNA reads TGCGCCAGCAGCTGGCCCCCGGCTAGCGGGAACAATGAGCAGTTCTTC. Its protein is CASSWPPASGNNEQFF.

The chain couples TRBV28 to TRBJ2-2, with D perhaps TRBD1 (6 bases). The germline V gene encodes CDR1 MDHEN and CDR2 SYDVKM. The CDR3 runs to 14 residues. V was cut by 4 bases and J by 6 bases, with 12 bases left in between. CDR3 coding DNA: TGTGCCAGCAGTTCTCCGACAGGTTCCGGGGAGCTGTTTTTT. This codes for CASSSPTGSGELFF.

The rearrangement uses TRBV28 and TRBJ2-5; TRBD1 aligns across 9 bases. The V segment lost 4 bases and the J segment 3 bases; nucleotides outside the gene matches: 6. The CDR3 runs 15 residues. Germline lookup yields CDR1 MDHEN and CDR2 SYDVKM. This CDR3 reads CASSSTGTGKETQYF. CDR3 nucleotides: TGTGCCAGCAGTTCCACCGGGACAGGGAAAGAGACCCAGTACTTC.

The chain is built from TRBV7-9 and TRBJ2-7; D ambiguous. Trimming cost V 8 bases and J 7 bases, with 18 bases left between them. The germline gives CDR1 SEHNR, CDR2 FQNEAQ (reference sequence). The CDR3 totals 13 residues. The CDR3 bases are TGTGCCAGCTCTCTAACCCTAACGCGGGAGCAGTACTTC. It is translated as CASSLTLTREQYF.

The chain has TRBV27 and TRBJ2-5; TRBD1 or TRBD2 may be the D gene (5 bases each). V was shortened by 4 bases and J by 5 bases, with 14 bases between the two germline ends. The germline V gene encodes CDR1 MNHEY and CDR2 SMNVEV (reference sequence). CDR3 size: 14 residues. CDR3 bases: TGTGCCAGCAGTTACGTGAGGGGCGCGGAGACCCAGTACTTC. This sequence encodes CASSYVRGAETQYF.

This chain joins TRBV2 and TRBJ2-3; no definite D call. Germline CDR1 and CDR2: SNHLY and FYNNEI. The V end was cut by 1 base, the J end by 4 bases, with 9 bases between. The CDR3 extends over 14 amino acids. The DNA for the CDR3 is TGTGCCAGCAGTGAAGGTGCGCCGTCAGATACGCAGTATTTT. It translates to CASSEGAPSDTQYF. Supplemented by reference TRBV2 and TRBJ2-3, the full variable domain reads EPEVTQTPSHQVTQMGQEVILRCVPISNHLYFYWYRQILGQKVEFLVSFYNNEISEKSEIFDDQFSVERPDGSNFTLKIRSTKLEDSAMYFCASSEGAPSDTQYFGPGTRLTVL.

The V gene is TRBV5-1, the J gene TRBJ1-4, with D hard to call. This CDR3 contains 15 residues. The V end lost 4 bases, the J end lost 0 bases, and 10 bases lay between the germline ends. Germline assignment: CDR1 SGHRS and CDR2 YFSETQ. The CDR3: CASSVQRATNEKLFF. In nucleotides, the CDR3 is TGCGCCAGCAGCGTTCAGCGAGCAACTAATGAAAAACTGTTTTTT.

This chain links TRBV2 with TRBJ2-5; D is undetermined. Trimming cost V 2 bases and J 5 bases, with 18 bases left between them. The CDR3 runs to 16 residues. CDR1 and CDR2 from the germline V gene are SNHLY and FYNNEI. DNA for the CDR3: TGTGCCAGCAGTGAATCAAACGGCCGGACCGGTGAGACCCAGTACTTC. The encoded protein is CASSESNGRTGETQYF. Full variable domain (missing parts from reference TRBV2 and TRBJ2-5): EPEVTQTPSHQVTQMGQEVILRCVPISNHLYFYWYRQILGQKVEFLVSFYNNEISEKSEIFDDQFSVERPDGSNFTLKIRSTKLEDSAMYFCASSESNGRTGETQYFGPGTRLLVL.